Below, one T cell receptor (beta chain) is given with its context. What antigen it recognizes has not been identified. The record originates from a study of T cells expressing NK-cell markers (dated by TCRdb to the early 2020s). Background on the whole study: Three sorted T-cell subsets (CD3+CD56+NKG2C+, CD3+CD56+NKG2C- and CD3+CD56-NKG2C+) from fewer than 10 donors had their TCR beta-chain repertoires profiled. The study sequenced eight donors, all healthy volunteers chosen at random: three men and five women. Sequencing of the libraries produced 2 x 150 bp reads on Illumina HiSeq 2000/2500, MiSeq or NextSeq. Among the eight sequenced donors, seven were HCMV-seropositive and one was HCMV-seronegative.

Study-wide findings and limitations: Those dominant clonotypes were again the most abundant among CD3+CD56-NKG2C+ cells in several donors, at roughly 28.3-60.1%. Whether the expanded NKG2C-expressing T cell clones were specific for HCMV antigens was left unclear. In six donors, the dominant CD3+CD56+NKG2C+ clonotypes were among the top 10 CD8+ clonotypes and accounted for about 1.0-7.0% of CD8+ T cells.

HCMV-specific IgG was detected in serum with a commercial ELISA kit to determine HCMV serostatus. Peripheral blood mononuclear cells were isolated from blood by Ficoll density gradient centrifugation. The CDR1 and CDR2 encoded by the germline V gene are SQVTM and ANQGSEA. The CDR3, from cysteine to phenylalanine, totals 14 residues. Nucleotide data are not available. The instrument given in TCRdb is Illumina HiSeq 2000. 5'RACE template switching, by which a universal primer site and unique molecular identifiers were added, was used to make TCR beta cDNA libraries. Synthesis of cDNA was primed from the TCR beta constant segment and was followed by two consecutive PCR amplification steps. The authors' analysis ran thus. MIGEC was used to demultiplex reads and group reads by UMI, and MiTCR was used to assemble and quantify clonotypes. To exclude erroneous sequences, only TCR cDNA sequences supported by at least two reads were retained. Downstream repertoire analysis used the tcR package, and clonotypes were matched across fractions by CDR3 nucleotide sequence plus V segment. Antigen specificity was annotated against VDJdb with VDJmatch, allowing one amino acid substitution in CDR3. The reads were reprocessed in TCRdb, with one entry per CDR3 protein sequence and no accompanying DNA. It is TCRdb's table, rather than the study itself, that gives the V and J calls and clone size. The sample table records about 460,000 distinct CDR3 sequences. Over 1.3% of the sample is taken by the ten largest.

Sequenced material: blood T cells: a sorted CD56 or NKG2C T cell subset, CD4+ or CD8+ T cells, or bulk PBMC T cells (not recorded which). Recombination connected TRBV29-1 to TRBJ2-1; as DNA is missing, the TRBD2 call by TCRdb cannot be tested. This clonotype originated in a woman aged 50 to 60 in good health. Donor details come from another sample of the same person, matched by shared clones. This receptor has the CDR3 CSVPRSGDHNEQFF.